This T cell receptor beta chain is from a study of T cells in Graves' hyperthyroidism and ophthalmopathy. About the study: Peripheral blood sampling occurred at initial diagnosis, before any treatment.

Diagnostic decisions used clinical symptoms, serum thyroxine and TRAb, thyroid ultrasound and orbital computed tomography. V lost 4 bases and J lost 8, with 11 bases in between. The CDR3 extends over 11 amino acids. CDR1 is DFQATT and CDR2 is SNEGSKA in the germline V gene (reference sequence). The source material, RNA transcripts, was used to amplify TCR beta CDR3 regions. First-round RT-PCR of the TCR CDR3 relied on the HTBI primer set. TCRdb passed the multiplex PCR reads through MiXCR, listing each CDR3 protein once. The profile shows 500,000 to 600,000 distinct CDR3 sequences, just under 20% of them singletons.

This receptor was identified in a middle-aged man with Graves' ophthalmopathy. This sequence joins TRBV20-1 and TRBJ1-1; D is ambiguous. Sequencing used blood. CDR3 protein: CSAKGQEEAFF. In DNA form, the CDR3 reads TGCAGTGCTAAAGGGCAGGAAGAAGCTTTCTTT.